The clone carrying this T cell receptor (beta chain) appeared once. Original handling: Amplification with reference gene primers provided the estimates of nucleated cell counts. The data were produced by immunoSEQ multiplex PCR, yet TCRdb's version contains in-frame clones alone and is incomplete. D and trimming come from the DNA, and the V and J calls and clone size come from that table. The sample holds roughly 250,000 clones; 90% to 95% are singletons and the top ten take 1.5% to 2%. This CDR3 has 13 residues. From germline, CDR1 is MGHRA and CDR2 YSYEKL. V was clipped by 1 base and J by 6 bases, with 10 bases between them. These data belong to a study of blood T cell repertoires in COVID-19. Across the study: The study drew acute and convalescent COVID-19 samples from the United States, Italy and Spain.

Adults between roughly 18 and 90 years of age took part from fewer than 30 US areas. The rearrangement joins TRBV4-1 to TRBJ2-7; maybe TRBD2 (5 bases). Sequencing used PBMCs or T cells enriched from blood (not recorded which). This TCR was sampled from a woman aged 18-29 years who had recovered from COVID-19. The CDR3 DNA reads TGCGCCAGCAGCCAAGTAGATCGGGGCGAGCAGTACTTC. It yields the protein CASSQVDRGEQYF.